This TCR beta chain was recovered during a study of blood T cell repertoires in COVID-19. As handled by the study authors: Counts of nucleated cells, estimated from reference gene primer amplification, were obtained. Measured with immunoSEQ multiplex PCR; TCRdb has only the in-frame clones, and not every one. V and J calls and clone size are given by that table; D and trimming were obtained from the DNA. The sample has about 160,000 clones, roughly four fifths seen once. CDR3 length: 14 amino acids. Looked up from germline, CDR1 is SGHDN and CDR2 is FVKESK. Deletions cut 4 bases from V and 4 bases from J, with 13 bases between.

Sequencing was carried out using peripheral blood. The chain carries TRBV14 and TRBJ1-2, with TRBD1 as a possible D gene (6 bases). The sequence came from a woman older than 75 with acute or convalescent COVID-19. CDR3 protein: CASSPNRDTYGYTF. The CDR3 bases are TGTGCCAGCAGCCCAAACCGGGACACCTATGGCTACACCTTC.